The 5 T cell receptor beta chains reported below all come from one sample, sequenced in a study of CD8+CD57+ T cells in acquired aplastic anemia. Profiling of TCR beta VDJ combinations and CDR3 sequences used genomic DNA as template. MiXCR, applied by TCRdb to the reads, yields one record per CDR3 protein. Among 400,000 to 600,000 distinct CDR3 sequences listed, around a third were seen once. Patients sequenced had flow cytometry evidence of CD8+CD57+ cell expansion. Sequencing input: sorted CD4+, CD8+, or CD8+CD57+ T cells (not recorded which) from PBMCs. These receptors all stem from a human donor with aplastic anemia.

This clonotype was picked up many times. The CDR3, as DNA: TGTGCCAGCAGCTTAGAGGTTAATTCACCCCTCCACTTT. Translation gives CASSLEVNSPLHF. The rearrangement uses TRBV7-2 and TRBJ1-6; D unclear. The CDR3 sequence is 13 residues long. The germline V and J ends were trimmed by 1 base and 6 bases, with 4 bases remaining between them. CDR1 SGHTA and CDR2 FQGNSA come from the germline V gene.

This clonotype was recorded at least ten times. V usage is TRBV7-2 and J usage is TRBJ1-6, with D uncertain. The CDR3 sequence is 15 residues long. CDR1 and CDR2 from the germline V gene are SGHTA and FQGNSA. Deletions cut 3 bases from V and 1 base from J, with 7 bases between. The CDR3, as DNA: TGTGCCAGCAGCTTTAGTCTGTCCTATAATTCACCCCTCCACTTT. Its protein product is CASSFSLSYNSPLHF.

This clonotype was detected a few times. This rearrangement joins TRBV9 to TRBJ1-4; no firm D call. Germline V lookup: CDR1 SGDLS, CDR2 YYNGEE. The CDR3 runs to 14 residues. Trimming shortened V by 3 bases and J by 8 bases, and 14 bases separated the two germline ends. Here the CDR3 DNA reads TGTGCCAGCAGCGCCGGAGCTGTAGGAGAAAAACTGTTTTTT. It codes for CASSAGAVGEKLFF.

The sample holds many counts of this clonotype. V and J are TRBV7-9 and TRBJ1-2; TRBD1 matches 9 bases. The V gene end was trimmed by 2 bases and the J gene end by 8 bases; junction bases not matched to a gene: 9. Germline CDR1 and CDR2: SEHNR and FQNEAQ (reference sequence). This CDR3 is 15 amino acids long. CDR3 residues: CASSLRPGQGTGYTF. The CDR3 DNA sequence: TGTGCCAGCAGCTTAAGACCGGGACAGGGTACAGGCTACACCTTC.

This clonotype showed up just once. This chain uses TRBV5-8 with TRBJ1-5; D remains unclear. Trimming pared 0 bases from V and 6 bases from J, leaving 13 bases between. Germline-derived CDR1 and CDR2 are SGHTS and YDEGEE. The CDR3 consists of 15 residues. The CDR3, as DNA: TGTGCCAGCAGCTTGGAGGGCCTGGGTAGTCAGCCCCAGCATTTT. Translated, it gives CASSLEGLGSQPQHF.